The present T cell receptor beta chain was sequenced within a study of T cell responses to AZD1222 COVID-19 vaccine. Profiling relied on immunoSEQ multiplex PCR, and the TCRdb table lists in-frame clones only, not all of them. There are 95,000 to 110,000 clones in the sample; about 90% occur only once, and approximately 9.3% lies in the top ten. CDR1 is KGHDR and CDR2 is SFDVKD in the germline V gene. The V end was cut by 4 bases, the J end by 5 bases, with 4 bases between. This CDR3 contains 12 residues. This chain connects TRBV24-1 to TRBJ1-4; D remains ambiguous. Sequenced here: peripheral blood, sampled 28 days after the second AZD1222 dose. This clonotype was obtained from an adult who received the AZD1222 COVID-19 vaccine. The CDR3 sequence is CATSDMNEKLFF. DNA for the CDR3: TGTGCCACCAGTGACATGAATGAAAAACTGTTTTTT.